Shown below are 21 T cell receptor beta chains from a single sample sequenced in a study of vaccination effects on CD4 cells after COVID-19. These receptors are not linked to any known antigen. Sequencing was performed with immunoSEQ multiplex PCR; in TCRdb, only in-frame clones are kept and a portion is missing. This table holds 25,000 or so clones, less than 75% found once. Expansion with viral peptide pools was applied to antigen-specific CD4+ T cells by the ViraFEST assay prior to sequencing. Isolation of CD4+ T cells took place after approximately 10 days of culture. The cohort was immunized with two doses of either the BNT162b2 or mRNA-1273 vaccine. The source material was CD4+ T cells from PBMCs cultured with SARS-CoV-2 spike peptides, sampled after COVID-19 vaccination. These receptors came from a human donor who received a COVID-19 vaccine.

This clone appeared once. The CDR3 DNA reads TGTGCCAGCAGCCGAGGTGGGGAAGAGACCCAGTACTTC. Translated: CASSRGGEETQYF. The chain joins TRBV11-3 to TRBJ2-5, with D hard to call. This CDR3 spans 13 amino acids. V dropped 5 bases and J dropped 3 bases, with 10 bases sitting between them. Germline CDR1 and CDR2: SGHNT and YENEEA.

The J gene is TRBJ1-6, the V gene TRBV5-1; TRBD1 matches at 8 bases. This CDR3 is 17 amino acids long. Looked up from germline, CDR1 is SGHRS and CDR2 is YFSETQ. Germline trimming cut 0 bases from V and 4 bases from J; bases unmatched to any gene: 6. For the CDR3, the DNA is TGCGCCAGCAGCTTGGAGGCAGGGGGCGCTTATAATTCACCCCTCCACTTT. It yields the protein CASSLEAGGAYNSPLHF.

About this clone itself: Other DNA sequences in the sample encode the same CDR3. J is TRBJ1-5 and V is TRBV12-3 or TRBV12-4; D gene unclear. Trimming stripped 1 base from V and 5 bases from J, with 6 bases between. The CDR3 extends over 13 amino acids. Here the CDR3 DNA reads TGTGCCAGCAGTTTAGATGGAGATCAGCCCCAGCATTTT. It specifies CASSLDGDQPQHF.

The gene calls are TRBV4-1 and TRBJ2-7; D may match TRBD1 or TRBD2 (7 bases each). Per the germline V gene, CDR1 is MGHRA and CDR2 is YSYEKL. The CDR3 is 16 residues long. The ends were cut back, 3 bases at V and 4 bases at J, with 19 bases in the middle. The CDR3 DNA is TGCGCCAGCAGCCACCCGGGGAGGGGGCAAGCGTACGAGCAGTACTTC. It translates to CASSHPGRGQAYEQYF.

In this sample, this clone turned up once. The V and J genes are TRBV18 and TRBJ1-5; the D is unclear. V was cut by 1 base and J by 5 bases, with 6 bases left in between. CDR3 length equals 13 residues. The germline V gene encodes CDR1 KGHSH and CDR2 LQKENI. The CDR3 DNA sequence: TGTGCCAGCTCACCACTAGGAGATCAGCCCCAGCATTTT. Translating gives CASSPLGDQPQHF.

The chain carries TRBV6-4 and TRBJ2-2, with 10 nucleotides matching TRBD2. The CDR3 runs to 14 residues. V was clipped by 9 bases and J by 6 bases; unmatched bases: 7. Germline V lookup: CDR1 MRHNA, CDR2 SNTAGT. DNA of the CDR3: TGTGCCAGTCGCGGGACTAGCGAGTCCGGGGAGCTGTTTTTT. Translation gives CASRGTSESGELFF.

The gene calls are TRBV19 and TRBJ2-7; 10 positions match TRBD2. The CDR3 consists of 15 residues. V lost 3 bases to trimming and J lost 6 bases; unmatched junction nucleotides: 8. The germline CDR1 and CDR2 sequences are LNHDA and SQIVND (reference sequence). The CDR3 sequence is CASSIVSSGSVEQYF. The CDR3 coding sequence is TGTGCCAGTAGTATCGTATCTAGCGGGAGTGTCGAGCAGTACTTC. Using reference TRBV19 and TRBJ2-7 for the parts outside the CDR3, the full variable domain is DGGITQSPKYLFRKEGQNVTLSCEQNLNHDAMYWYRQDPGQGLRLIYYSQIVNDFQKGDIAEGYSVSREKKESFPLTVTSAQKNPTAFYLCASSIVSSGSVEQYFGPGTRLTVT.

The chain uses TRBV7-2 and TRBJ2-1; 9 bases agree with TRBD1. With V trimmed by 3 bases and J by 6 bases, 6 bases remained unmatched. The germline V gene encodes CDR1 SGHTA and CDR2 FQGNSA. The CDR3 spans 15 residues. For the CDR3, the DNA is TGTGCCAGCAGCTTGGACAGGGGAACTTTCAATGAGCAGTTCTTC. Amino acid sequence: CASSLDRGTFNEQFF.

The CDR3 reads CASMRLAGGETQYF. The CDR3 nucleotides read TGTGCCAGCATGAGGCTAGCGGGGGGGGAGACCCAGTACTTC. The chain uses TRBV27 and TRBJ2-5, with TRBD2 matching 12 bases. The CDR3 runs to 14 residues. Trimming removed 7 bases from V and 5 bases from J; junction bases left unmatched: 5. The V gene's germline CDR1 is MNHEY and CDR2 SMNVEV (reference sequence).

V gene TRBV5-1 combines with J gene TRBJ2-2, with D perhaps assigned TRBD1 or TRBD2 (5 bases each). The germline V and J ends were trimmed by 0 bases and 6 bases, with 15 bases remaining between them. Germline CDR1 SGHRS, CDR2 YFSETQ. CDR3 length: 16 amino acids. The CDR3 region has the DNA TGCGCCAGCAGCTTGGCCATAAATGGGGGTTCCGGGGAGCTGTTTTTT. Its translation: CASSLAINGGSGELFF.

This clone was seen only a few times. The chain is built from TRBV5-1 and TRBJ2-5, with 14 bases fitting TRBD2. V lost 4 bases to trimming and J lost 1 base; unmatched junction nucleotides: 3. The CDR3 is made up of 16 amino acids. Per germline, CDR1 SGHRS and CDR2 YFSETQ. CDR3 nucleotides: TGCGCCAGCAGCCTAGGGACTAGCGGGGGCCAAGAGACCCAGTACTTC. Translated, it gives CASSLGTSGGQETQYF. Based on the CDR3 plus reference TRBV5-1 and TRBJ2-5, the full variable domain is KAGVTQTPRYLIKTRGQQVTLSCSPISGHRSVSWYQQTPGQGLQFLFEYFSETQRNKGNFPGRFSGRQFSNSRSEMNVSTLELGDSALYLCASSLGTSGGQETQYFGPGTRLLVL.

The V call is TRBV19, the J call TRBJ1-5; no clear D. CDR1 and CDR2 from the germline V gene are LNHDA and SQIVND (reference sequence). This CDR3 spans 15 amino acids. V lost 7 bases and J 4 bases, leaving 17 bases between the germline ends. CDR3 loop: CASNPAGRKNQPQHF. CDR3 nucleotide sequence: TGTGCCAGTAACCCCGCGGGCAGAAAAAATCAGCCCCAGCATTTT.

The chain links TRBV18 to TRBJ2-1; tentatively, D is TRBD2 (7 bases). Trimming removed 1 base at V and 9 bases at J, with 16 bases between. CDR1 and CDR2 (germline): KGHSH, LQKENI. The CDR3 is 15 residues long. CDR3 in amino acids: CASSPRLAEGVEQFF. DNA for the CDR3: TGTGCCAGCTCACCACGGCTAGCGGAGGGGGTTGAGCAGTTCTTC.

The chain joins TRBV29-1 to TRBJ2-1; 9 bases align to TRBD2. J was trimmed by 7 bases and V by 4 bases; bases with no gene match: 5. Per germline, CDR1 SQVTM and CDR2 ANQGSEA. CDR3 length: 13 amino acids. The CDR3 sequence: CSVAREGRNEQFF. CDR3 bases: TGCAGCGTTGCGCGGGAGGGTAGGAATGAGCAGTTCTTC.

V is TRBV7-8 and J is TRBJ2-7; no reliable D call. CDR1 and CDR2 from the germline V gene are SGHVS and FQNEAQ. CDR3 length equals 14 residues. V lost 1 base to trimming and J lost 4 bases, with 11 bases between them. The CDR3, as DNA: TGTGCCAGCAGCTTAGATGGGTTAGGGTACGAGCAGTACTTC. Translated, it gives CASSLDGLGYEQYF. Drawing the rest from reference TRBV7-8 and TRBJ2-7, the complete variable domain is GAGVSQSPRYKVAKRGQDVALRCDPISGHVSLFWYQQALGQGPEFLTYFQNEAQLDKSGLPSDRFFAERPEGSVSTLKIQRTQQEDSAVYLCASSLDGLGYEQYFGPGTRLTVT.

The V and J genes are TRBV24-1 and TRBJ2-3; 8 positions match TRBD2. Germline values: CDR1 KGHDR, CDR2 SFDVKD. This CDR3 is built from 14 residues. The V and J ends lost 10 bases and 0 bases, in that order; junction bases with no gene match: 5. The CDR3 DNA reads as TGTGCCACTGCCACGGGGGGGAGCACAGATACGCAGTATTTT. As protein: CATATGGSTDTQYF.

The count of this clone is one. This sequence joins TRBV15 and TRBJ1-2; D not resolved. Trimming removed 5 bases at V and 7 bases at J, with 17 bases between. The CDR3 extends over 14 amino acids. Germline CDR1 is LNHNV and CDR2 is YYDKDF (reference sequence). CDR3 nucleotides: TGTGCCACCAGCTCTAAGTCCGGCGGGCGTGGCTACACCTTC. Its protein is CATSSKSGGRGYTF.

The V call is TRBV5-1, the J call TRBJ1-5; unclear D gene. V dropped 0 bases and J dropped 0 bases, with 4 bases sitting between them. Germline V gene data show CDR1 as SGHRS and CDR2 as YFSETQ. The CDR3 extends over 14 amino acids. As DNA, the CDR3 is TGCGCCAGCAGCTTGGCCGGTAGCAATCAGCCCCAGCATTTT. Translation gives CASSLAGSNQPQHF.

The chain is built from TRBV7-6 and TRBJ2-5; no clear D. The CDR3 totals 15 residues. V was cut by 5 bases and J by 5 bases, with 18 bases left in between. The V gene's germline CDR1 is SGHVS and CDR2 FNYEAQ. CDR3 in amino acids: CASSQQSTGVETQYF. DNA for the CDR3: TGTGCCAGCAGCCAACAAAGCACGGGTGTTGAGACCCAGTACTTC.

This chain uses TRBV25-1 with TRBJ1-1; a weak D match, TRBD1 (6 bases). The CDR3 totals 14 residues. Looked up from germline, CDR1 is MGHDK and CDR2 is SYGVNS. The V end lost 5 bases, the J end lost 4 bases, and 14 bases lay between the germline ends. The CDR3 sequence: CASSPTWTVTEAFF. The CDR3 bases are TGTGCCAGCAGTCCGACCTGGACAGTCACTGAAGCTTTCTTT.

This clone was detected only once. This chain links TRBV7-9 with TRBJ1-2; D ambiguous. Per germline, CDR1 SEHNR and CDR2 FQNEAQ (reference sequence). V gave up 3 bases and J gave up 6 bases, with 14 bases separating them. The length of the CDR3 is 14 residues. CDR3 nucleotides: TGTGCCAGCAGCTTCGACGATAAGGTCCATGGCTACACCTTC. It specifies CASSFDDKVHGYTF.